Below, 16 T cell receptor beta chains from the same sample are listed, as sequenced in a study of blood T cell repertoires in COVID-19 (dated by TCRdb to 2018 to 2020). Library preparation was by the immunoSEQ multiplex PCR assay. In TCRdb, the immuneACCESS table is reduced to in-frame sequences with V and J assigned. These tables do not hold every clone; where another copy was compared, an unresolved V gene accounts for under half, and the others remain unexplained. This sample has about half a million clones in its table, and approximately 92% of those were observed once. The ten largest clones capture roughly 0.92% of the sample. Sequenced input: peripheral blood. The receptors were gathered from a man aged 18 to 30 with COVID-19, enrolled during active disease.

This clone was seen a handful of times. Different DNA sequences within this sample yield the same CDR3. The V and J genes are TRBV9 and TRBJ1-3; the D is unclear. Trimming stripped 4 bases from V and 0 bases from J, with 11 bases between. The CDR3 is made up of 15 amino acids. Germline V lookup: CDR1 SGDLS, CDR2 YYNGEE. The CDR3 sequence: CASSPGGSSGNTIYF. The CDR3 DNA reads as TGTGCCAGCAGCCCCGGAGGCAGCTCTGGAAACACCATATATTTT.

This chain connects TRBV29-1 to TRBJ2-1; 9 bases match TRBD2. Germline V gene data show CDR1 as SQVTM and CDR2 as ANQGSEA. The CDR3 runs to 13 residues. V was clipped by 8 bases and J by 7 bases; unmatched bases: 9. In DNA form, the CDR3 reads TGCAGCCGTAGCGGGAGCGGGGTGAATGAGCAGTTCTTC. Protein: CSRSGSGVNEQFF.

As concerns this clone: At one boundary the junction diverges from the germline segment, which might be a read error. J is TRBJ2-7 and V is TRBV4-1, with 8 bases lining up with TRBD2. Per the germline V gene, CDR1 is MGHRA and CDR2 is YSYEKL. The CDR3 length is 14 residues. This chain's CDR3 is CASSEETSDDEQYF. In DNA, the CDR3 is TGCGCCAGCAGCGAAGAGACTAGCGATGACGAGCAGTACTTC.

The V call is TRBV6-5, the J call TRBJ1-5; tentatively, D is TRBD1 (6 bases). CDR1 is MNHEY, CDR2 SVGAGI, per germline. Trimming pared 8 bases from V and 2 bases from J, leaving 16 bases between. The CDR3 extends over 15 amino acids. CDR3 residues: CASQVGGRGNQPQHF. The CDR3 DNA reads TGTGCCAGCCAAGTCGGGGGGCGCGGCAATCAGCCCCAGCATTTT.

This sequence joins TRBV3-1 (or the pseudogene TRBV3-2) and TRBJ1-6, with D unresolved. Germline assignment: CDR1 LGHDT and CDR2 YNNKEL (reference sequence). This CDR3 region has 12 residues. V lost 1 base and J lost 10, with 5 bases in between. In nucleotides, the CDR3 is TGTGCCAGCAGCCAAGTGAGGTCACCCCTCCACTTT. It encodes CASSQVRSPLHF.

This chain joins TRBV10-2 and TRBJ2-2; 9 nucleotides align to TRBD2. The ends lost 6 bases at V and 7 bases at J; junction bases unmatched: 12. The CDR3 loop spans 16 amino acids. Germline CDR1 is WSHSY and CDR2 is SAAADI. As DNA, the CDR3 is TGCGCCAGCAGGACACGAGCGGGGGGCCCCATCGGGGAGCTGTTTTTT. Encoded protein: CASRTRAGGPIGELFF.

The chain is built from TRBV3-1 (or the pseudogene TRBV3-2) and TRBJ1-1, with 7 bases matching TRBD1. J was trimmed by 11 bases and V by 3 bases; bases with no gene match: 3. Germline V gives CDR1 LGHDT, CDR2 YNNKEL (reference sequence). The CDR3 totals 11 residues. The CDR3 spells CASSQGQMAFF. CDR3 bases: TGTGCCAGCAGCCAGGGACAGATGGCTTTCTTT.

This rearrangement joins TRBV5-1 to TRBJ2-2; 12 bases fit TRBD1. CDR1 and CDR2 from the germline V gene are SGHRS and YFSETQ. This CDR3 contains 16 residues. Trimming at V came to 7 bases and at J to 4 bases, leaving 8 bases not matched to a gene. CDR3 amino acids: CASSHRDRGLTGELFF. As DNA, the CDR3 is TGCGCCAGCTCCCACCGGGACAGGGGGCTCACCGGGGAGCTGTTTTTT. Drawing the rest from reference TRBV5-1 and TRBJ2-2, the complete variable domain is KAGVTQTPRYLIKTRGQQVTLSCSPISGHRSVSWYQQTPGQGLQFLFEYFSETQRNKGNFPGRFSGRQFSNSRSEMNVSTLELGDSALYLCASSHRDRGLTGELFFGEGSRLTVL.

The V gene is TRBV6-1, the J gene TRBJ1-4; the D is unclear. The CDR3 length is 15 residues. V dropped 2 bases and J dropped 6 bases, with 13 bases sitting between them. The germline gives CDR1 MNHNS, CDR2 SASEGT. In nucleotides, the CDR3 is TGTGCCAGCAGTGAACAAGAGGGAGGCGATGAAAAACTGTTTTTT. It is translated as CASSEQEGGDEKLFF.

This sequence joins TRBV4-1 and TRBJ2-7, with D unclear. Trimming cost V 0 bases and J 0 bases, with 9 bases left between them. The CDR3 sequence is 15 residues long. Germline lookup yields CDR1 MGHRA and CDR2 YSYEKL. CDR3 sequence reads: CASSQEVLSSYEQYF. DNA for the CDR3: TGCGCCAGCAGCCAAGAGGTCCTCAGCTCCTACGAGCAGTACTTC.

In this sample, this clone turned up once. The chain recombines TRBV24-1 with TRBJ1-5, with D perhaps TRBD1 (5 bases). From germline, CDR1 is KGHDR and CDR2 SFDVKD. The CDR3 is 14 amino acids. V gave up 4 bases and J gave up 5 bases, with 11 bases separating them. The CDR3 nucleotides read TGTGCCACCAGTGAAACAGGTCTGTATCAGCCCCAGCATTTT. It specifies CATSETGLYQPQHF.

CDR3 coding DNA: TGCGCCAGCAGCACGGGACAGGGGAACACTGAAGCTTTCTTT. Protein: CASSTGQGNTEAFF. The V and J genes are TRBV5-1 and TRBJ1-1, with TRBD1 matching over 9 bases. CDR1 and CDR2 (germline): SGHRS, YFSETQ. CDR3 length: 14 amino acids. With 4 bases clipped from V and 1 base from J, the junction kept 2 bases outside the gene matches.

The CDR3 DNA reads TGTGCCAGCAGGGACCAGCGGGTCTCCTACGAGCAGTACTTC. It is translated as CASRDQRVSYEQYF. The chain combines TRBV2 with TRBJ2-7; possibly TRBD2 for D (6 bases). This CDR3 is built from 14 residues. Trimming pared 6 bases from V and 0 bases from J, leaving 12 bases between. Germline loops: CDR1 SNHLY, CDR2 FYNNEI.

This chain joins TRBV6-1 and TRBJ1-5; a possible D gene is TRBD1 (5 bases). The CDR3 extends over 16 amino acids. The V gene lost 2 bases and the J gene lost 3 bases, with 14 bases spanning the gap. Germline CDR1 is MNHNS and CDR2 is SASEGT. The CDR3 spells CASSERGRPSNQPQHF. The CDR3 DNA sequence: TGTGCCAGCAGTGAAAGGGGAAGACCCTCCAATCAGCCCCAGCATTTT.

This chain uses TRBV25-1 with TRBJ1-4, with 10 bases identical to TRBD1. The CDR3 length is 14 residues. V was clipped by 2 bases and J by 7 bases; unmatched bases: 1. Germline CDR1 and CDR2: MGHDK and SYGVNS. The CDR3 protein is CASSEDRGPEKLFF. DNA for the CDR3: TGTGCCAGCAGTGAAGACAGGGGGCCTGAAAAACTGTTTTTT.

The chain couples TRBV5-6 to TRBJ1-2; 10 nucleotides align to TRBD1. The V gene end was trimmed by 0 bases and the J gene end by 6 bases; junction bases not matched to a gene: 2. Germline loops: CDR1 SGHDT, CDR2 YYEEEE. The CDR3 has 14 amino acids. The CDR3 region is CASSLGTGGNGYTF. The CDR3 DNA follows: TGTGCCAGCAGCTTGGGGACAGGGGGGAATGGCTACACCTTC.